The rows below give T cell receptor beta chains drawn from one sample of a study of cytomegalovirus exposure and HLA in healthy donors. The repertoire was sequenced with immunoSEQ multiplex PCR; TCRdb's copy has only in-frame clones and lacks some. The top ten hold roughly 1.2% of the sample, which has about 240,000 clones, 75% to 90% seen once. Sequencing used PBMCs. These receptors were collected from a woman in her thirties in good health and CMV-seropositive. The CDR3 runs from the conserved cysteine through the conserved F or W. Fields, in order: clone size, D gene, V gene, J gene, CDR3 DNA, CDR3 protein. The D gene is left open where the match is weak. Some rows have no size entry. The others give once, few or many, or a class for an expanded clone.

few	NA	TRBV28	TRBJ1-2	TGTGCCAGCAGTTTACACACCTCTTATACCGATGGCTACACCTTC	CASSLHTSYTDGYTF
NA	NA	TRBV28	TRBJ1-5	TGTGCCAGCAGGGGATACAGGGTTTATAGCAATCAGCCCCAGCATTTT	CASRGYRVYSNQPQHF
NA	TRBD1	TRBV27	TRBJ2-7	TGTGCCAGCAAAGACAGGGGGCGCCCCTACGAGCAGTACTTC	CASKDRGRPYEQYF
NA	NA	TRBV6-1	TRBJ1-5	TGTGCCAGCAGTGCCGGAACAGGGTTAAGGAATCAGCCCCAGCATTTT	CASSAGTGLRNQPQHF
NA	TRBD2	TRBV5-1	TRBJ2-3	TGCGCCAGCAGCTTGGGGGCTAGCGGTAGCACAGATACGCAGTATTTT	CASSLGASGSTDTQYF
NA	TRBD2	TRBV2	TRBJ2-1	TGTGCCAGCAGTGGACCCGAAAATAGCGGGAGGGCGGGTTCATATGAGCAGTTCTTC	CASSGPENSGRAGSYEQFF
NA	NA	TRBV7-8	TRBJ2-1	TGTGCCAGCAGTCGTAGATATGAGCAGTTCTTC	CASSRRYEQFF
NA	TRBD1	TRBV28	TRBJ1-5	TGTGCCAGCAGTTTAGGGACAGATAGCAATCAGCCCCAGCATTTT	CASSLGTDSNQPQHF
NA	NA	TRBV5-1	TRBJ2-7	TGCGCCAGCAGCGACACAGGGAGCTCCTACGAGCAGTACTTC	CASSDTGSSYEQYF
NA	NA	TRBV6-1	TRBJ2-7	TGTGCCAGCAGTGCGGAGCGGCTCAACTACGAGCAGTACTTC	CASSAERLNYEQYF
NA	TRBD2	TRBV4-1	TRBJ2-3	TGCGCCAGCAGCCAAGGCCCACCTAGCGGGAGCACAGATACGCAGTATTTT	CASSQGPPSGSTDTQYF
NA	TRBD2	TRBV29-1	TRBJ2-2	TGCAGCGTTGGCGGGGGTTCAGACACCGGGGAGCTGTTTTTT	CSVGGGSDTGELFF
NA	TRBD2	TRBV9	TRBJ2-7	TGTGCCAGCAGCGTATCTAGCGGAGGGGCCTACGAGCAGTACTTC	CASSVSSGGAYEQYF
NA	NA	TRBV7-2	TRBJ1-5	TGTGCCAGCAGCTTCCGCAGGGCCGATCAGCCCCAGCATTTT	CASSFRRADQPQHF
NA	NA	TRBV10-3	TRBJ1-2	TGTGCCATCAGTGAAAGTCTCCGGGGAGGCTACACCTTC	CAISESLRGGYTF
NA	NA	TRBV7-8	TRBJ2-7	TGTGCCAGCAGCTTAGTCGGCCAGGGCGAGCAGTACTTC	CASSLVGQGEQYF
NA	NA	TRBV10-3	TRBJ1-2	TGTGCCATCAGTGACAGTATCTATGGCTACACCTTC	CAISDSIYGYTF
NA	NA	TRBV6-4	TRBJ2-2	TGTGCCAGCAGTGAATCTAGGACCGGGGAGCTGTTTTTT	CASSESRTGELFF